A single sample gave rise to the 24 T cell receptor beta chains below, sequenced in a study of T cells in Graves' hyperthyroidism and ophthalmopathy (dated 2019 in TCRdb). Receptors were amplified or captured by multiplex PCR. For sequencing, an Illumina HiSeq 2000 was employed. The TCR beta CDR3 regions were amplified from the RNA transcripts. A first-round RT-PCR of the TCR CDR3 used the HTBI primer set with the Qiagen OneStep RT-PCR kit. TCRdb reran the public reads through fastp at Q25 and MiXCR, keeping productive beta chains. Every entry covers one CDR3 protein and lists the most common genes and DNA from its rows. This sample gives 300,000 to 400,000 distinct CDR3 sequences in total; roughly 13% of them show up just once. The top ten clones comprise 9.2% of the sample. Sequenced material: blood. These receptors were obtained from a woman between 18 and 30 years old with Graves' hyperthyroidism.

The chain carries TRBV2 and TRBJ2-6; 13 bases fit TRBD2. The CDR3 sequence is 19 residues long. Germline assignment: CDR1 SNHLY and CDR2 FYNNEI. The ends lost 7 bases at V and 0 bases at J; junction bases unmatched: 9. CDR3 sequence: CASNPLGLAGASGANVLTF. The CDR3 DNA reads TGTGCCAGCAACCCTCTAGGACTAGCGGGGGCCTCTGGGGCCAACGTCCTGACTTTC.

This clonotype was detected ten times or more. The chain couples TRBV7-8 to TRBJ1-5, with D unresolved. V lost 4 bases, J lost 0 bases, and 13 bases lay in between. The germline V gene encodes CDR1 SGHVS and CDR2 FQNEAQ. The CDR3 runs to 16 residues. CDR3 nucleotides: TGTGCCAGCAGCTCGAACGTTCCTGCTAGCAATCAGCCCCAGCATTTT. It yields the protein CASSSNVPASNQPQHF.

This clonotype was recorded many times. V usage is TRBV5-1 and J usage is TRBJ2-7, with TRBD1 matching over 7 bases. Germline CDR1 SGHRS, CDR2 YFSETQ. The CDR3 is 15 amino acids. The V segment lost 4 bases and the J segment 0 bases; nucleotides outside the gene matches: 7. The CDR3 bases are TGCGCCAGCAGCAGCGGACAGGCGTCCTCCTACGAGCAGTACTTC. It translates to CASSSGQASSYEQYF.

This clonotype was counted ten times or more. The chain employs TRBV28 and TRBJ2-5; no firm D call. This CDR3 is 14 amino acids long. V lost 7 bases and J lost 5, with 17 bases in between. Germline V lookup: CDR1 MDHEN, CDR2 SYDVKM. CDR3 sequence: CASITRAPQETQYF. Here the CDR3 DNA reads TGTGCCAGCATTACACGGGCCCCGCAGGAGACCCAGTACTTC. Variable domain in full (rest from reference TRBV28 and TRBJ2-5): DVKVTQSSRYLVKRTGEKVFLECVQDMDHENMFWYRQDPGLGLRLIYFSYDVKMKEKGDIPEGYSVSREKKERFSLILESASTNQTSMYLCASITRAPQETQYFGPGTRLLVL.

This clonotype occurred many times. V and J are TRBV6-1 and TRBJ2-2; 7 bases fit TRBD2. The CDR3 has 15 amino acids. Germline V gene lookup returns CDR1 MNHNS and CDR2 SASEGT. With 7 bases clipped from V and 3 bases from J, the junction kept 8 bases outside the gene matches. The CDR3 protein is CASTLAGGDTGELFF. The DNA for the CDR3 is TGTGCCAGCACCCTGGCTGGGGGGGACACCGGGGAGCTGTTTTTT.

This clonotype has only a few counts. This rearrangement joins TRBV28 to TRBJ2-7; TRBD2 matches at 12 bases. The V and J ends lost 8 bases and 2 bases, in that order; junction bases with no gene match: 7. This CDR3 spans 15 amino acids. Per the germline V gene, CDR1 is MDHEN and CDR2 is SYDVKM. The chain's CDR3 is CASQTSGRRTYEQYF. As DNA, the CDR3 is TGTGCCAGCCAGACTAGCGGGAGAAGGACCTACGAGCAGTACTTC.

This clonotype was detected many times. The chain recombines TRBV5-1 with TRBJ2-3; a weak D match, TRBD1 (6 bases). With 3 bases removed from V and 2 bases from J, the gap between germline ends came to 13 bases. From germline, CDR1 is SGHRS and CDR2 YFSETQ. CDR3 length: 15 residues. CDR3 bases: TGCGCCAGCAGCTCCCCCGACAGGTCCACAGATACGCAGTATTTT. It codes for CASSSPDRSTDTQYF. The full variable domain, in which reference TRBV5-1 and TRBJ2-3 provide the parts outside the CDR3, is KAGVTQTPRYLIKTRGQQVTLSCSPISGHRSVSWYQQTPGQGLQFLFEYFSETQRNKGNFPGRFSGRQFSNSRSEMNVSTLELGDSALYLCASSSPDRSTDTQYFGPGTRLTVL.

V gene TRBV3-1 combines with J gene TRBJ2-1; D call uncertain. The CDR3 consists of 15 residues. Germline values: CDR1 LGHDT, CDR2 YNNKEL (reference sequence). Trimming took 5 bases from V and 0 from J, leaving 11 bases between them. Here the CDR3 reads CASSVALDSYNEQFF. CDR3 DNA: TGTGCCAGCAGCGTAGCTTTGGACTCCTACAATGAGCAGTTCTTC.

The chain has TRBV4-1 and TRBJ2-3, with 9 positions matching TRBD1. Germline V gene data show CDR1 as MGHRA and CDR2 as YSYEKL. The V and J ends lost 4 bases and 4 bases, in that order; junction bases with no gene match: 15. The CDR3 sequence is 18 residues long. The CDR3 loop reads CASSRLITGTGSSDTQYF. CDR3 sequence (DNA): TGCGCCAGCAGCCGCTTGATCACCGGGACAGGGTCATCAGATACGCAGTATTTT.

This clonotype has a handful of counts. The chain combines TRBV3-1 with TRBJ2-2, with D perhaps being TRBD1 or TRBD2 (5 bases each). V was shortened by 1 base and J by 4 bases, with 10 bases between the two germline ends. Germline-derived CDR1 and CDR2 are LGHDT and YNNKEL (reference sequence). CDR3 length: 15 residues. CDR3 in DNA: TGTGCCAGCAGCCAAGTTCGGGGACCCACCGGGGAGCTGTTTTTT. Its translation: CASSQVRGPTGELFF.

There are many counts of this clonotype. V gene TRBV6-1 combines with J gene TRBJ2-1; D gene unclear. This CDR3 is 13 amino acids long. Germline CDR1 is MNHNS and CDR2 is SASEGT. Deletions cut 4 bases from V and 5 bases from J, with 9 bases between. CDR3 sequence: CASSGPFDNEQFF. In nucleotides, the CDR3 is TGTGCCAGCAGTGGCCCCTTCGACAATGAGCAGTTCTTC.

Ten or more counts support this clonotype. The gene calls are TRBV2 and TRBJ1-4; tentatively, D is TRBD1 (5 bases). The V end lost 9 bases, the J end lost 3 bases, and 11 bases lay between the germline ends. The CDR3 sequence is 13 residues long. Germline values: CDR1 SNHLY, CDR2 FYNNEI. The CDR3 DNA is TGTGCCAGTGAGAGGGGACCTAATGAAAAACTGTTTTTT. Translating gives CASERGPNEKLFF.

This clonotype has ten or more counts. The chain uses TRBV2 and TRBJ1-6; D not resolved. The CDR3 is made up of 13 amino acids. The germline gives CDR1 SNHLY, CDR2 FYNNEI. V was trimmed by 5 bases and J by 8 bases, leaving 10 bases between them. The CDR3 DNA is TGTGCCAGCAGTCTCAGGAAAGATTCACCCCTCCACTTT. It translates to CASSLRKDSPLHF. The whole variable domain, filled in from reference TRBV2 and TRBJ1-6, reads EPEVTQTPSHQVTQMGQEVILRCVPISNHLYFYWYRQILGQKVEFLVSFYNNEISEKSEIFDDQFSVERPDGSNFTLKIRSTKLEDSAMYFCASSLRKDSPLHFGNGTRLTVT.

V and J are TRBV29-1 and TRBJ1-2; possibly TRBD1 for D (5 bases). CDR3 size: 12 residues. Trimming left V 2 bases short and J 8 bases short, with 12 bases between. CDR1 is SQVTM and CDR2 is ANQGSEA in the germline V gene. The CDR3 protein is CSVERGWGGYTF. The CDR3 nucleotides are TGCAGCGTTGAACGGGGGTGGGGGGGCTACACCTTC.

This clonotype was recorded at least ten times. This rearrangement joins TRBV7-9 to TRBJ2-1; D gene unclear. Germline CDR1 reads SEHNR; CDR2 reads FQNEAQ (reference sequence). V shed 5 bases and J shed 4 bases, with 18 bases lying between them. The CDR3 has 16 amino acids. The CDR3: CASSPAEFRRYNEQFF. The CDR3 nucleotides are TGTGCCAGCAGCCCCGCGGAGTTTCGTAGGTACAATGAGCAGTTCTTC.

There are many counts of this clonotype. The CDR3 DNA sequence: TGTGCCAGCAGACCCATCCTAGCTAGTACCGAGCAGTACTTC. Its translation: CASRPILASTEQYF. V gene TRBV6-1 combines with J gene TRBJ2-7, with D possibly TRBD2 on 5 matching bases. Germline CDR1 MNHNS, CDR2 SASEGT. With 6 bases removed from V and 6 bases from J, the gap between germline ends came to 18 bases. The length of the CDR3 is 14 residues.

The sample holds many counts of this clonotype. This chain uses TRBV6-5 with TRBJ2-5; D gene ambiguous. CDR1 and CDR2 from the germline V gene are MNHEY and SVGAGI. The V gene lost 0 bases and the J gene lost 5 bases, with 16 bases spanning the gap. The CDR3 spans 16 residues. The CDR3 loop is CASSYSRARSPETQYF. The CDR3 region has the DNA TGTGCCAGCAGTTACTCCCGAGCTAGGTCTCCGGAGACCCAGTACTTC.

The chain uses TRBV2 and TRBJ1-6; TRBD1 agrees at 8 bases. Per the germline V gene, CDR1 is SNHLY and CDR2 is FYNNEI. V shed 2 bases and J 5 bases; nucleotides not matched to a gene: 5. The CDR3 runs to 16 residues. In DNA form, the CDR3 reads TGTGCCAGCAGTGAATTCTGGACAGGGAATAATTCACCCCTCCACTTT. It is translated as CASSEFWTGNNSPLHF.

This clonotype was picked up a small number of times. The chain uses TRBV13 and TRBJ2-1; D gene unclear. The ends were cut back, 3 bases at V and 8 bases at J, with 14 bases in the middle. Germline V gene sequence: CDR1 PRHDT, CDR2 FYEKMQ (reference sequence). CDR3 size: 14 residues. CDR3 sequence (DNA): TGTGCCAGCAGCTTGCGAGGACGGCCCGATGAGCAGTTCTTC. Encoded protein: CASSLRGRPDEQFF.

Ten or more counts support this clonotype. The rearrangement joins TRBV9 to TRBJ1-1; D remains ambiguous. The CDR3 covers 15 residues. V dropped 1 base and J dropped 3 bases, with 13 bases sitting between them. From germline, CDR1 is SGDLS and CDR2 YYNGEE. For the CDR3, the DNA is TGTGCCAGCAGCGTATCAGAGTCAATTCACACTGAAGCTTTCTTT. Translating gives CASSVSESIHTEAFF.

This clonotype was observed a handful of times. This chain connects TRBV9 to TRBJ2-7; TRBD2 aligns across 10 bases. The V gene end was trimmed by 4 bases and the J gene end by 6 bases; junction bases not matched to a gene: 10. Germline V gene sequence: CDR1 SGDLS, CDR2 YYNGEE. The CDR3 runs 15 residues. CDR3 coding DNA: TGTGCCAGCAGCCCTTCTAGCGGGAGAAGGGGCGAGCAGTACTTC. Its translation: CASSPSSGRRGEQYF.

The chain carries TRBV6-1 and TRBJ2-7; D unclear. This CDR3 is 13 amino acids long. CDR1 is MNHNS and CDR2 is SASEGT in the germline V gene. Trimming removed 1 base from V and 4 bases from J, with 8 bases in between. The CDR3 DNA reads TGTGCCAGCAGTGAAGGCGGAGAATACGAGCAGTACTTC. It encodes CASSEGGEYEQYF.

This clonotype came up many times. The chain links TRBV5-1 to TRBJ2-7; perhaps TRBD2 as D (5 bases). Per germline, CDR1 SGHRS and CDR2 YFSETQ. Trimming left V 2 bases short and J 0 bases short, with 9 bases between. The CDR3 length is 14 residues. The CDR3 region is CASSLAELSYEQYF. The DNA of the CDR3 is TGCGCCAGCAGCTTAGCGGAGCTCTCCTACGAGCAGTACTTC.

This clonotype came up a few times. The chain carries TRBV27 and TRBJ2-1, with D perhaps TRBD2 (5 bases). The CDR3 consists of 12 residues. The V and J ends lost 6 bases and 7 bases respectively, with 10 bases between them. Germline V CDR1 and CDR2: MNHEY, SMNVEV (reference sequence). In nucleotides, the CDR3 is TGTGCCAGCAGGGGAACGGGGAATGAGCAGTTCTTC. It specifies CASRGTGNEQFF.